Included here is one T cell receptor beta chain sequence, with context. Its matching antigen is unknown. Looked up from germline, CDR1 is SGHRS and CDR2 is YFSETQ. The CDR3 runs to 15 residues. V was pared by 0 bases and J by 4 bases, with 13 bases between. The sample is drawn from a study of cytomegalovirus exposure and HLA in healthy donors. General study findings and limits: In vitro work confirmed that three CMV-associated chains recognize CMV antigens.

It was with 60 Vbeta and 13 Jbeta primers that the PCR ran. Profiled with immunoSEQ multiplex PCR; TCRdb holds only in-frame clones, not every one. The sample holds approximately 170,000 clones, approximately 80% seen once. Sequenced input: PBMCs. The TCR sequence derives from a male donor in good health and CMV-seronegative. V and J are TRBV5-1 and TRBJ1-1; D is possibly TRBD1 (5 bases). CDR3 loop: CASSLARAGSTEAFF. CDR3 nucleotides: TGCGCCAGCAGCTTGGCCAGGGCGGGGAGCACTGAAGCTTTCTTT.